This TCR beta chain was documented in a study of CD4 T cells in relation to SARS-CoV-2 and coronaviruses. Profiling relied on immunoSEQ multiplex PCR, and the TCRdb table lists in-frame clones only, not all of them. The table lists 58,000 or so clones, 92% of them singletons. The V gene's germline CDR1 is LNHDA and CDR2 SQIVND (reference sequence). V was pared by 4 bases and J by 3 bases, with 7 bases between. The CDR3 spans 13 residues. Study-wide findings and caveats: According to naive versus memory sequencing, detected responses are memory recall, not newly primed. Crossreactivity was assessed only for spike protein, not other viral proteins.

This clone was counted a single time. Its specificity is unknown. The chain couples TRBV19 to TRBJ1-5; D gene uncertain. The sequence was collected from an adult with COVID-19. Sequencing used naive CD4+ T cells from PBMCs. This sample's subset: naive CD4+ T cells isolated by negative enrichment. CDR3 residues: CASSSSFNQPQHF. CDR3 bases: TGTGCCAGTAGTAGCAGTTTCAATCAGCCCCAGCATTTT.